This TCR beta chain was sequenced during a study of regulatory T cells in long-lasting Graves disease. The time point: persistent/refractory GD, antithyroid drugs over 5 years with positive TRAb. TCR sequences were obtained from RNA taken from PBMCs. The EDTA tubes were filled with 8 to 9.5 milliliters of drawn peripheral blood. Study-wide results and limits: Persistent cases favored TRBV28, TRBJ1-2 and TRBJ2-5.

Building of the TCR beta libraries involved iRepertoire HTBI primers and Arm-PCR of CDR3 regions. Each CDR3 protein gets one entry after TCRdb re-called the multiplex PCR reads with MiXCR. The sample has 350,000 to 500,000 distinct CDR3 sequences, 21% seen once. As concerns this clonotype: Its antigen remains unknown.

Germline CDR1 SNHLY, CDR2 FYNNEI. The CDR3 spans 13 residues. Trimming took off 0 bases at V and 4 bases at J, with 6 bases between the two ends. The sequence came from a female donor with Graves disease. This rearrangement joins TRBV2 to TRBJ2-5; no clear D gene. The material was peripheral blood mononuclear cells (PBMCs), obtained when the disease was refractory, from a patient treated with antithyroid drugs. Here the CDR3 reads CASSEASRETQYF. CDR3 DNA: TGTGCCAGCAGTGAAGCCAGTCGAGAGACCCAGTACTTC. Using reference TRBV2 and TRBJ2-5 for the parts outside the CDR3, the full variable domain is EPEVTQTPSHQVTQMGQEVILRCVPISNHLYFYWYRQILGQKVEFLVSFYNNEISEKSEIFDDQFSVERPDGSNFTLKIRSTKLEDSAMYFCASSEASRETQYFGPGTRLLVL.